The rows below give T cell receptor beta chains drawn from one sample of a study of control samples from healthy donors and cancer patients. Measured with immunoSEQ multiplex PCR; TCRdb has only the in-frame clones, and not every one. The sample lists 400,000 to 450,000 clones, 75% to 95% seen once, with more than 6% in the top ten. Sequenced sample: PBMCs. Receptor source: a man between 40 and 49 years old with head and neck cancer. Each CDR3 is given with its conserved first and last residue.

length	V	CDR3
15	TRBV6-1	CASSESGGIADTQYF
13	TRBV7-3	CASSSSPWETQYF
13	TRBV6-2/TRBV6-3	CASSYRPTGEAFF
16	TRBV9	CASSVGGAGASYEQYF
14	TRBV7-2	CASSLTWQRGEQYF
12	TRBV5-4	CASSLNTGELFF
13	TRBV27	CASSLGLNTEAFF
15	TRBV6-5	CASRTSGDSSYEQYF
14	TRBV7-9	CASSPGATNEKLFF
13	TRBV5-1	CASSGGQGTEAFF
17	TRBV3-1/TRBV3-2	CASSQPGTRGFTDTQYF
19	TRBV11-2	CASSPGTSGRAIGTGELFF
15	TRBV6-5	CASKKGSSGANVLTF
16	TRBV3-1/TRBV3-2	CASSLPGQGSTDTQYF
14	TRBV7-2	CASSLRQGQSPLHF
12	TRBV6-5	CASVSQGEKLFF
13	TRBV10-1	CASSEVNTGELFF
12	TRBV6-4	CASSGDRDEQFF
14	TRBV12-5	CASGLGQGGAEAFF
12	TRBV28	CASSLSYGELFF
21	TRBV27	CASSLGPRGLAGRTNTGELFF
15	TRBV18	CASSPRLQALSPLHF
13	TRBV3-1/TRBV3-2	CASSQVEGGQQFF
13	TRBV7-2	CASRWTGYDEQFF
15	TRBV6-5	CASSSPGGLLYEQYF
15	TRBV19	CASSISGSHTGELFF
13	TRBV3-1/TRBV3-2	CASSQDFGRPQHF
14	TRBV28	CASSLAGPTYEQYF
15	TRBV3-1/TRBV3-2	CASPTDRAGNQPQHF
17	TRBV9	CASSVGIGEGMQEKLFF
17	TRBV4-1	CASSPSPGVSGANVLTF
17	TRBV4-1	CASSLTERGGYTGELFF
15	TRBV11-2	CASSLVDSSTDTQYF
15	TRBV2	CASSGEGHPNSPLHF
12	TRBV11-1	CASGDSWNEQFF
15	TRBV5-5	CASSFRPLDNEKLFF
13	TRBV10-1	CASSEGQYNEQFF
16	TRBV5-1	CASSLVQTSGANVLTF
14	TRBV5-8	CASSLGQVTYGYTF
13	TRBV19	CASSILAAYGYTF
15	TRBV11-3	CASSLAGGGSGELFF
14	TRBV28	CASRSTGGKETQYF